This T cell receptor beta chain was recovered during a study of CD8 T cells in ankylosing spondylitis. Study-wide points: Significant enrichment of disease-linked clones was reported in matched ankylosing spondylitis synovial fluid. Among TCR beta sequences, a motif of fewer than 10 highly homologous variants appeared characteristic of ankylosing spondylitis blood. Disease-linked clones, CD8+, were relatively rare in peripheral blood. Earlier studies detected some motif variants in reactive arthritis synovial fluid and blood.

TCRdb itself ran the 5' RACE reads through MiXCR, one entry per CDR3 protein. The sample lists just under 95,000 distinct CDR3 sequences; 7.5% to 9% were seen once. This clonotype was found many times. Antigen specificity is unknown. The CDR3 contains 13 residues. Germline V gene lookup returns CDR1 DFQATT and CDR2 SNEGSKA (reference sequence). Deletions cut 3 bases from V and 2 bases from J, with 10 bases between. The TCR originated in a male donor with ankylosing spondylitis or in good health (not recorded which). This chain joins TRBV20-1 and TRBJ1-1; TRBD1 is a possible D gene (5 bases). Sequenced: blood, either unsorted or a sorted T cell fraction (not recorded which). CDR3 protein: CSASSGYNTEAFF. In DNA form, the CDR3 reads TGCAGTGCTAGTTCAGGGTATAACACTGAAGCTTTCTTT.